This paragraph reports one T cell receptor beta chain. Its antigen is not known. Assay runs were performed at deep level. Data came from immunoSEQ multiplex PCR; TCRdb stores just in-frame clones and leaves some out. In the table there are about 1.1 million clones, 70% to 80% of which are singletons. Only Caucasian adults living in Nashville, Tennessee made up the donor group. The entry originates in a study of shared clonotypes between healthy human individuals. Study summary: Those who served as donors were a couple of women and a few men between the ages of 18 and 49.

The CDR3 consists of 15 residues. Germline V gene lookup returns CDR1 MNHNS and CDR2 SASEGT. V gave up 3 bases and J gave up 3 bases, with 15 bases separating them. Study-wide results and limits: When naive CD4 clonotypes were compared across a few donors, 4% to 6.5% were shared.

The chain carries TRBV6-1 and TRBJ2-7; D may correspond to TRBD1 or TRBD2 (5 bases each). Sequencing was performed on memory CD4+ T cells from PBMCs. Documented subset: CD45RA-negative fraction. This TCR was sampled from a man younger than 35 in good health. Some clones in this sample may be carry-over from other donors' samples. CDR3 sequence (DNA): TGTGCCAGCAGTGAGGTGGGACCGGGGAACTACGAGCAGTACTTC. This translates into CASSEVGPGNYEQYF.